This TCR beta chain was identified during a study of T cells in Graves' hyperthyroidism and ophthalmopathy. The wider study: Peripheral blood was acquired at first diagnosis, ahead of any therapy whatsoever. Findings and caveats of the study: Most thyroid clonotypes expanded above 0.001 were also detected in blood.

This clonotype was seen at least ten times. Antigen unknown. Amplification of TCR beta CDR3 regions used RNA as the template. HTBI primers were the set used in a first-round RT-PCR of the TCR CDR3. TCRdb analysed the multiplex PCR reads with MiXCR anew, one entry per CDR3 protein. The top ten hold roughly 6.6% of the sample, which has a few hundred thousand distinct CDR3 sequences, about a sixth seen once. Recently diagnosed hyperthyroidism of less than 2 months' duration affected patients aged 18 to 65. 10 ml fresh peripheral blood yielded the PBMCs. The TCR originated in a woman aged 25 to 39 with Graves' hyperthyroidism. The sample was blood.

CDR3 nucleotides: TGTGCCAGCAGTGAAGGGCGTTACAATGAGCAGTTCTTC. Amino acids: CASSEGRYNEQFF. V and J are TRBV2 and TRBJ2-1, with D unclear. The V end lost 1 base, the J end lost 4 bases, and 5 bases lay between the germline ends. The CDR3 runs 13 residues. The V gene's germline CDR1 is SNHLY and CDR2 FYNNEI.